The next 30 T cell receptor beta chains were all read from a single sample in a study of control samples from healthy donors and cancer patients. Profiled with immunoSEQ multiplex PCR; TCRdb holds only in-frame clones, not every one. The sample includes 150,000 to 200,000 clones, nearly 90% seen only once; the top ten take approximately 1.5%. Sequencing input: blood. The source of these receptors is a woman in her forties or fifties in good health.

The table lists this clone with a few counts. The chain employs TRBV6-2 or TRBV6-3 and TRBJ2-2, with D unclear. With 2 bases removed from V and 7 bases from J, the gap between germline ends came to 2 bases. The CDR3 totals 11 residues. The germline V gene has CDR1 MNHEY and CDR2 SVGEGT. The CDR3 here is CASSYGGELFF. The CDR3 coding sequence is TGTGCCAGCAGTTACGGCGGGGAGCTGTTTTTT.

The V and J genes are TRBV7-8 and TRBJ1-5; 8 nucleotides agree with TRBD1. With 5 bases clipped from V and 7 bases from J, the junction kept 7 bases outside the gene matches. Germline lookup yields CDR1 SGHVS and CDR2 FQNEAQ. The CDR3 has 14 residues. This CDR3 reads CASSKRQGQQPQHF. CDR3 nucleotide sequence: TGTGCCAGCAGCAAACGACAGGGGCAGCAGCCCCAGCATTTT.

The CDR3 region is CATPGEGSYGYTF. The CDR3 DNA is TGTGCCACCCCCGGGGAGGGCAGCTATGGCTACACCTTC. The chain employs TRBV28 and TRBJ1-2; D call uncertain. CDR1 MDHEN and CDR2 SYDVKM come from the germline V gene. V was cut by 10 bases and J by 4 bases, with 16 bases left in between. CDR3 length: 13 residues.

J is TRBJ2-3 and V is TRBV10-3; D remains ambiguous. CDR1 and CDR2 (germline): ENHRY, SYGVKD. Trimming pared 6 bases from V and 3 bases from J, leaving 25 bases between. The CDR3 spans 18 residues. In nucleotides, the CDR3 is TGTGCCATCAGCGCGAAAAAAGATGACCCCAGGAAAACAGATACGCAGTATTTT. Translated, it gives CAISAKKDDPRKTDTQYF.

The chain is built from TRBV5-6 and TRBJ2-7; D is uncertain. The germline V and J ends were trimmed by 4 bases and 7 bases, with 15 bases remaining between them. Germline V CDR1 and CDR2: SGHDT, YYEEEE. This CDR3 region has 13 residues. CDR3 sequence (DNA): TGTGCCAGCAGCCGGTACGGGTCTCAAGAGCAGTACTTC. Protein: CASSRYGSQEQYF. Full variable domain (missing parts from reference TRBV5-6 and TRBJ2-7): DAGVTQSPTHLIKTRGQQVTLRCSPKSGHDTVSWYQQALGQGPQFIFQYYEEEERQRGNFPDRFSGHQFPNYSSELNVNALLLGDSALYLCASSRYGSQEQYFGPGTRLTVT.

V is TRBV4-3 and J is TRBJ1-2; the D is unclear. CDR1 is LGHNA and CDR2 is YSLEER in the germline V gene. This CDR3 has 17 residues. Between the trimmed V and J ends, which lost 0 bases and 8 bases, there was a span of 22 bases. CDR3 sequence (DNA): TGCGCCAGCAGCCAAGATGTAGGGATCCCCACTATCGGCGGCTACACCTTC. Residues: CASSQDVGIPTIGGYTF.

This clone was picked up one time. The chain uses TRBV28 and TRBJ2-2; TRBD2 matches 12 bases. Germline assignment: CDR1 MDHEN and CDR2 SYDVKM. This CDR3 has 13 amino acids. The trim removed 6 bases at V and 10 bases at J, leaving 3 bases unmatched. CDR3: CASRLAGGAELFF. As DNA, the CDR3 is TGTGCCAGCAGACTAGCGGGAGGAGCGGAGCTGTTTTTT.

CDR3 bases: TGTGCCACCCTACCCTCTCCCGGGACAGGGGGCCACGAGCAGTACTTC. It codes for CATLPSPGTGGHEQYF. V and J are TRBV5-5 and TRBJ2-7; TRBD1 matches at 12 bases. J lost 5 bases, V lost 9 bases, and 15 bases had no gene match. The germline gives CDR1 SGHKS, CDR2 YYEKEE (reference sequence). The CDR3 runs to 16 residues.

The J gene is TRBJ1-5, the V gene TRBV5-4; D is ambiguous. Trimming stripped 0 bases from V and 0 bases from J, with 1 base between. The CDR3 sequence is 13 residues long. Germline V gene lookup returns CDR1 SGHNT and CDR2 YYREEE (reference sequence). The CDR3 DNA reads TGTGCCAGCAGCTTGGGTAGCAATCAGCCCCAGCATTTT. It encodes CASSLGSNQPQHF. Together with reference TRBV5-4 and TRBJ1-5, the CDR3 gives the full variable domain: ETGVTQSPTHLIKTRGQQVTLRCSSQSGHNTVSWYQQALGQGPQFIFQYYREEENGRGNFPPRFSGLQFPNYSSELNVNALELDDSALYLCASSLGSNQPQHFGDGTRLSIL.

The V call is TRBV14, the J call TRBJ2-7; no definite D call. The CDR3 is made up of 12 amino acids. From germline, CDR1 is SGHDN and CDR2 FVKESK. The V end was cut by 1 base, the J end by 0 bases, with 1 base between. Written as DNA, the CDR3 is TGTGCCAGCAGCCAAGGCTCCTACGAGCAGTACTTC. Amino acids: CASSQGSYEQYF.

The V gene is TRBV28, the J gene TRBJ1-5; D remains ambiguous. Trimming pared 6 bases from V and 3 bases from J, leaving 0 bases between. Germline CDR1 is MDHEN and CDR2 is SYDVKM. This CDR3 region has 10 residues. This CDR3 reads CASSNQPQHF. DNA of the CDR3: TGTGCCAGCAGCAATCAGCCCCAGCATTTT.

This chain joins TRBV12-3 or TRBV12-4 and TRBJ1-4; 7 nucleotides agree with TRBD1. V shed 5 bases and J 7 bases; nucleotides not matched to a gene: 4. CDR3 length: 13 residues. The CDR3 region is CASSSHRGEKLFF. The CDR3 DNA reads as TGTGCCAGCAGTAGTCACAGGGGTGAAAAACTGTTTTTT.

The rearrangement links TRBV5-6 to TRBJ1-2, with no clear D. Germline CDR1 is SGHDT and CDR2 is YYEEEE. This CDR3 has 13 residues. Trimming shortened V by 1 base and J by 7 bases, and 11 bases separated the two germline ends. Here the CDR3 reads CASSLLVAGGYTF. In nucleotides, the CDR3 is TGTGCCAGCAGCTTGCTCGTGGCTGGTGGCTACACCTTC.

V is TRBV6-6 and J is TRBJ1-1, with D possibly matching TRBD1 (5 bases). Looked up from germline, CDR1 is MNHNY and CDR2 is SVGAGI (reference sequence). The CDR3 is made up of 13 amino acids. Trimming removed 9 bases from V and 6 bases from J, with 17 bases in between. The CDR3 loop is CASVRGEGAEAFF. The DNA of the CDR3 is TGTGCCAGTGTGAGGGGAGAGGGAGCTGAAGCTTTCTTT.

The rearrangement joins TRBV4-3 to TRBJ1-2, with TRBD1 matching over 9 bases. CDR1 LGHNA and CDR2 YSLEER come from the germline V gene. The J segment lost 6 bases and the V segment lost 1 base, leaving 0 bases of the junction unmatched. The CDR3 covers 13 residues. CDR3 sequence: CASSQGTGDGYTF. The CDR3 DNA sequence: TGCGCCAGCAGCCAAGGGACAGGGGATGGCTACACCTTC.

The V call is TRBV9, the J call TRBJ2-4, with D perhaps TRBD1 (6 bases). The V end was cut by 0 bases, the J end by 6 bases, with 13 bases between. Germline V gene lookup returns CDR1 SGDLS and CDR2 YYNGEE. The CDR3 runs to 15 residues. This CDR3 is CASSVGAGVGNIQYF. CDR3 bases: TGTGCCAGCAGCGTAGGGGCAGGGGTTGGAAACATTCAGTACTTC.

The sample holds one count of this clone. Other DNA sequences in the sample encode the same CDR3. V is TRBV5-1 and J is TRBJ2-6, with D perhaps being TRBD1 or TRBD2 (5 bases each). The CDR3 spans 16 residues. V dropped 0 bases and J dropped 2 bases, with 9 bases sitting between them. Germline assignment: CDR1 SGHRS and CDR2 YFSETQ. The CDR3 nucleotides read TGCGCCAGCAGCTTGGCAAGGGGAGCTGGGGCCAACGTCCTGACTTTC. This codes for CASSLARGAGANVLTF.

The V call is TRBV5-1, the J call TRBJ2-6, with D perhaps matching TRBD2 (7 bases). Germline loops: CDR1 SGHRS, CDR2 YFSETQ. This CDR3 has 15 amino acids. Deletions cut 4 bases from V and 2 bases from J, with 10 bases between. CDR3 DNA sequence: TGCGCCAGCAGCCGGCGGGGGCCTGGGGCCAACGTCCTGACTTTC. Its translation is CASSRRGPGANVLTF.

This clone is a singleton in its sample. The chain employs TRBV28 and TRBJ1-3; D is unclear. Trimming took off 2 bases at V and 3 bases at J, with 5 bases between the two ends. Germline CDR1 is MDHEN and CDR2 is SYDVKM. The CDR3 contains 13 residues. The DNA of the CDR3 is TGTGCCAGCAGTTTAAATGTTGGAAACACCATATATTTT. It is translated as CASSLNVGNTIYF.

The table lists this clone with a count of one. The chain employs TRBV4-1 and TRBJ2-5, with 12 bases fitting TRBD1. The CDR3 runs to 16 residues. Per germline, CDR1 MGHRA and CDR2 YSYEKL. The V gene end was trimmed by 4 bases and the J gene end by 5 bases; junction bases not matched to a gene: 8. The CDR3 coding sequence is TGCGCCAGCAGCCCGGGGGGGACAGGGGGCTTTGAGACCCAGTACTTC. Amino acids: CASSPGGTGGFETQYF.

V is TRBV18 and J is TRBJ2-2; no definite D call. CDR3 length equals 14 residues. V lost 1 base to trimming and J lost 6 bases, with 9 bases between them. The germline CDR1 and CDR2 sequences are KGHSH and LQKENI. The CDR3 spells CASSPRQAPGELFF. The DNA of the CDR3 is TGTGCCAGCTCACCACGTCAGGCGCCCGGGGAGCTGTTTTTT.

The chain combines TRBV2 with TRBJ1-1; 9 nucleotides align to TRBD1. From germline, CDR1 is SNHLY and CDR2 FYNNEI. J was trimmed by 7 bases and V by 5 bases; bases with no gene match: 8. CDR3 length: 14 amino acids. The CDR3 sequence: CASSTGQGMSEAFF. DNA for the CDR3: TGTGCCAGCAGTACTGGACAGGGGATGAGTGAAGCTTTCTTT.

The chain is built from TRBV7-2 and TRBJ1-2; D may be TRBD1 (5 bases). The CDR3 extends over 12 amino acids. V was clipped by 1 base and J by 8 bases, with 8 bases between them. Germline CDR1 SGHTA, CDR2 FQGNSA. CDR3: CASSLVGRGYTF. DNA for the CDR3: TGTGCCAGCAGCTTAGTGGGGCGCGGCTACACCTTC.

This sequence joins TRBV9 and TRBJ2-5, with D perhaps matching TRBD2 (6 bases). The CDR3 spans 14 residues. The V and J ends lost 3 bases and 1 base respectively, with 10 bases between them. Per the germline V gene, CDR1 is SGDLS and CDR2 is YYNGEE. CDR3 residues: CASSAGTFQETQYF. The DNA of the CDR3 is TGTGCCAGCAGCGCCGGGACTTTCCAAGAGACCCAGTACTTC.

The chain employs TRBV19 and TRBJ2-3, with a possible D match to TRBD2 (5 bases). V lost 6 bases to trimming and J lost 2 bases, with 12 bases between them. Germline lookup yields CDR1 LNHDA and CDR2 SQIVND (reference sequence). CDR3 length: 14 amino acids. The CDR3 reads CASRVSGTTDTQYF. Written as DNA, the CDR3 is TGTGCCAGTAGGGTAAGCGGTACCACAGATACGCAGTATTTT.

The chain links TRBV4-1 to TRBJ2-3, with 16 positions matching TRBD2. The junction had 4 bases not matched to a gene; V was cut back by 4 bases and J by 3 bases. Germline V gene sequence: CDR1 MGHRA, CDR2 YSYEKL. The CDR3 loop spans 17 amino acids. CDR3 nucleotides: TGCGCCAGCAGCCGAGGGACTAGCGGGAGGGAAACAGATACGCAGTATTTT. It codes for CASSRGTSGRETDTQYF.

This chain joins TRBV5-8 and TRBJ2-5; 12 nucleotides line up with TRBD1. There are 15 residues in the CDR3. V lost 4 bases, J lost 3 bases, and 4 bases stayed unmatched. Germline V gene sequence: CDR1 SGHTS, CDR2 YDEGEE. CDR3 amino acids: CASSKGQGAEETQYF. The CDR3 DNA is TGTGCCAGCAGCAAGGGACAGGGGGCGGAAGAGACCCAGTACTTC.

The chain couples TRBV4-1 to TRBJ2-7, with D unclear. There are 14 residues in the CDR3. Trimming cost V 0 bases and J 2 bases, with 8 bases left between them. Germline values: CDR1 MGHRA, CDR2 YSYEKL. The CDR3 DNA follows: TGCGCCAGCAGCCAAGAGGGCAGGCCCTACGAGCAGTACTTC. Residues: CASSQEGRPYEQYF.

The CDR3 nucleotides read TGTGCCATCACCCGGGACAGGGCCACCGGGGAGCTGTTTTTT. Amino acid sequence: CAITRDRATGELFF. The chain couples TRBV10-3 to TRBJ2-2, with 9 bases fitting TRBD1. With 7 bases clipped from V and 4 bases from J, the junction kept 4 bases outside the gene matches. Germline V gene sequence: CDR1 ENHRY, CDR2 SYGVKD. The CDR3 is 14 residues long.

This clone was seen once. The rearrangement links TRBV7-6 to TRBJ2-3, with 8 bases lining up with TRBD2. The CDR3 runs to 17 residues. CDR1 and CDR2 from the germline V gene are SGHVS and FNYEAQ. The ends lost 1 base at V and 3 bases at J; junction bases unmatched: 9. DNA of the CDR3: TGTGCCAGCAGCTTAGTGGGGCCCGGGGGGGCAACAGATACGCAGTATTTT. Translation gives CASSLVGPGGATDTQYF.